The clone carrying this T cell receptor beta chain was seen many times. The antigen is not known. TCRdb recomputed calls from the 5' RACE reads with MiXCR, one row per CDR3 protein. The data hold about 220,000 distinct CDR3 sequences, with around 6.5% observed a single time. The sample comes from a study of identical twins. V was clipped by 6 bases and J by 3 bases, with 12 bases between them. The length of the CDR3 is 13 residues. Looked up from germline, CDR1 is MNHEY and CDR2 is SMNVEV (reference sequence). Study results and limitations: Partly confounded zero-insertion analyses could result from invariant MAIT and iNKT cells.

These same records also appear under a second study, on T cells expressing NK-cell markers. In that study: A few of the donors also had these clonotypes leading their CD3+CD56-NKG2C+ fraction.

Sequencing used CD8+ T cells sorted from blood. The TCR was taken from a woman aged 18-30 years in good health. V usage is TRBV27 and J usage is TRBJ2-7; D gene uncertain. Here the CDR3 DNA reads TGTGCCAGCAGCCACACAGTGGACTACGAGCAGTACTTC. It is translated as CASSHTVDYEQYF.